The source of this TCR beta chain is a study of blood T cell repertoires in COVID-19. Concerning this clone: Its ends do not fully match the called genes, so a read error is possible.

Looked up from germline, CDR1 is SGHTS and CDR2 is YDEGEE. This CDR3 region has 15 residues. Per the original methods: From reference gene primer amplification, estimates of nucleated cell counts were derived. Some clones are missing from TCRdb's copy, which holds only in-frame ones; the method was immunoSEQ multiplex PCR. For V, J and clone size, that table is used; D and trimming come from the DNA. The data contain around 250,000 clones, under 90% of them singletons. Source material: peripheral blood. This TCR was recovered from a woman aged 18-29 years with acute or convalescent COVID-19. The V gene is TRBV5-8, the J gene TRBJ1-1; no definite D call. CDR3 nucleotides: TGTGCCAGCACCTTGGGAGGTTTATGGAACACTGAAGCTTTCTTT. Protein product: CASTLGGLWNTEAFF.